A single sample gave rise to the 7 T cell receptor beta chains below, sequenced in a study of OX40 agonist ivuxolimab in advanced cancers. Clones were sequenced by immunoSEQ multiplex PCR, and TCRdb holds only the in-frame ones, with some missing. The sample has around 20,000 clones, just under 75% seen once. The sequencing used CD4+ or CD8+ T cells sorted from blood, collected in a trial of the OX40 agonist ivuxolimab. The origin of the receptors is an adult with an advanced solid tumor such as melanoma, head and neck, liver or kidney cancer.

The chain links TRBV11-2 to TRBJ2-1; 8 bases agree with TRBD2. The CDR3 runs 16 residues. V trimming: 5 bases; J trimming: 1 base; junction bases outside the gene matches: 7. Germline V CDR1 and CDR2: SGHAT, FQNNGV. CDR3 in amino acids: CASSPPTSGSYNEQFF. For the CDR3, the DNA is TGTGCCAGCAGCCCACCAACTAGCGGATCCTACAATGAGCAGTTCTTC.

This clone was found once. The chain carries TRBV19 and TRBJ2-7; 7 bases align to TRBD2. The CDR3 sequence is 13 residues long. V lost 5 bases to trimming and J lost 3 bases; unmatched junction nucleotides: 4. The V gene's germline CDR1 is LNHDA and CDR2 SQIVND (reference sequence). In DNA, the CDR3 is TGTGCCAGTAGTCCCGGGACTATCTACGAGCAGTACTTC. Protein product: CASSPGTIYEQYF.

The V and J genes are TRBV9 and TRBJ2-1; D not resolved. The CDR3 sequence is 16 residues long. Trimming removed 5 bases from V and 5 bases from J, with 20 bases in between. Germline values: CDR1 SGDLS, CDR2 YYNGEE. CDR3 DNA sequence: TGTGCCAGCAGTCCTGACGGAGCCTCGTTAAACAATGAGCAGTTCTTC. Protein sequence: CASSPDGASLNNEQFF.

This rearrangement joins TRBV6-4 to TRBJ1-5, with TRBD1 matching 11 bases. CDR3 length: 18 amino acids. Trimming took 10 bases from V and 1 from J; bases not matched to a gene: 15. Germline CDR1 and CDR2: MRHNA and SNTAGT. The DNA of the CDR3 is TGTGCCAACCCGGCGGGGACAGGGGGAACGACAAGCAATCAGCCCCAGCATTTT. Translated, it gives CANPAGTGGTTSNQPQHF.

The V call is TRBV19, the J call TRBJ2-1; 7 positions agree with TRBD2. V lost 1 base to trimming and J lost 7 bases; unmatched junction nucleotides: 4. The V gene's germline CDR1 is LNHDA and CDR2 SQIVND (reference sequence). The length of the CDR3 is 14 residues. The CDR3 nucleotides are TGTGCCAGTAGTATAGGCGGCGGGAGTAATGAGCAGTTCTTC. It is translated as CASSIGGGSNEQFF.

The chain couples TRBV5-1 to TRBJ2-7; D gene uncertain. The V gene's germline CDR1 is SGHRS and CDR2 YFSETQ. Deletions cut 5 bases from V and 0 bases from J, with 3 bases between. This CDR3 has 11 amino acids. The CDR3 loop is CASRVSYEQYF. Written as DNA, the CDR3 is TGCGCCAGCAGAGTCTCCTACGAGCAGTACTTC.

This chain links TRBV7-9 with TRBJ2-1; 8 nucleotides agree with TRBD2. The trim removed 5 bases at V and 5 bases at J, leaving 5 bases unmatched. This CDR3 region has 14 residues. The V gene's germline CDR1 is SEHNR and CDR2 FQNEAQ (reference sequence). The CDR3: CASSLPGGDNEQFF. For the CDR3, the DNA is TGTGCCAGCAGCCTCCCGGGGGGGGACAATGAGCAGTTCTTC.